The rows below give T cell receptor beta chains drawn from one sample of a study of cytomegalovirus exposure and HLA in healthy donors. Libraries were prepared by immunoSEQ multiplex PCR; TCRdb keeps only in-frame clonotypes and omits some of them. The sample comprises 150,000 to 200,000 clones, around 86% of which are singletons, and around 1.7% rests with the top ten. Sequenced input: PBMCs. The receptors come from a man aged 50 to 59 in good health and CMV-seronegative. Each CDR3 is given with its conserved first and last residue. The D gene is left open where the match is weak. Part of the rows lack a size; the others show once, few, many or a class for expanded clones.

j_gene,v_gene,abundance,d_gene,CDR3nt,CDR3aa
TRBJ1-1,TRBV28,.,TRBD1,TGTGCCAGCAGCGGGAACAGGGGAGTCACTGAAGCTTTCTTT,CASSGNRGVTEAFF
TRBJ2-1,TRBV2,.,TRBD1,TGTGCCAGCAGTCTAAGACGGACAGGGGTTCACGAGCAGTTCTTC,CASSLRRTGVHEQFF
TRBJ1-1,TRBV11-1,.,.,TGTGCCAGCAGCTGGCGCGGCGGGGGCCGGGACACTGAAGCTTTCTTT,CASSWRGGGRDTEAFF
TRBJ2-6,TRBV11-3,.,.,TGTGCCAGCAGCCCCTATGGGGCCAACGTCCTGACTTTC,CASSPYGANVLTF
TRBJ2-7,TRBV5-6,.,.,TGTGCCAGCAGCTTGATCCAACTCGCCTACGAGCAGTACTTC,CASSLIQLAYEQYF
TRBJ1-2,TRBV6-1,.,.,TGTGCCAGCAGTGCTACCTACAGGGCTGGGAACTATGGCTACACCTTC,CASSATYRAGNYGYTF
TRBJ2-6,TRBV15,.,TRBD1,TGTGCCACCGGACGGACAGGGGTTTTCTCTGGGGCCAACGTCCTGACTTTC,CATGRTGVFSGANVLTF
TRBJ1-1,TRBV19,.,.,TGTGCCAGTAGTATCTCCAGGGTGGGCACTGAAGCTTTCTTT,CASSISRVGTEAFF
TRBJ2-5,TRBV7-9,.,.,TGTTCCAGCAGCTTAGATGGGGGGTCCCAAGAGACCCAGTACTTC,CSSSLDGGSQETQYF
TRBJ2-3,TRBV4-3,.,TRBD2,TGCGCCAGCAGCCAAGGCGGGAGGGCCTTTTCCGGCAGCACAGATACGCAGTATTTT,CASSQGGRAFSGSTDTQYF
TRBJ2-7,TRBV7-9,.,TRBD2,TGTGCCAGCAGCTTAGTAACCCGGGGGGACGAGCAGTACTTC,CASSLVTRGDEQYF
TRBJ2-7,TRBV23-1,once,.,TGCGCCAGCAGTCACATCCTAGAAAGTACCTACGAGCAGTACTTC,CASSHILESTYEQYF
TRBJ2-5,TRBV11-2,.,TRBD1,TGTGCCAGCAGCTTAGGGTCTTTTGGGGACAGAGAGACCCAGTACTTC,CASSLGSFGDRETQYF
TRBJ2-5,TRBV9,.,TRBD2,TGTGCCAGCAGCTTAGGGACTAGCACAGAGACCCAGTACTTC,CASSLGTSTETQYF
TRBJ2-5,TRBV7-3,once,TRBD1,TGTGCCAGCAGCTTAACGGGACAGACGAGGGGAGAGACCCAGTACTTC,CASSLTGQTRGETQYF
TRBJ1-4,TRBV27,.,TRBD1,TGTGCCAGCAGTCCGGACAGGGGAGGGGAAAAACTGTTTTTT,CASSPDRGGEKLFF
TRBJ2-7,TRBV7-2,.,.,TGTGCCAGCAGCTTAGGGCCGGGATCCTACGAGCAGTACTTC,CASSLGPGSYEQYF
TRBJ1-1,TRBV19,.,TRBD1,TGTGCCAGTAGTCAACTTACAGGGGGCAGAGAACACACTGAAGCTTTCTTT,CASSQLTGGREHTEAFF
TRBJ2-1,TRBV6-5,.,.,TGTGCCAGCAGGTTCGTGGGCCCAGGGAATGAGCAGTTCTTC,CASRFVGPGNEQFF
TRBJ2-3,TRBV7-2,.,TRBD2,TGTGCCAGCAGCACCGGGACTAGCATATCGCAGTATTTT,CASSTGTSISQYF
TRBJ1-4,TRBV25-1,.,.,TGTGCCTGTGGACGGACAGCTGAAAAACTGTTTTTT,CACGRTAEKLFF
TRBJ2-2,TRBV27,once,.,TGTGCCAGCAGTTTTTGGGCGAGGGACACCGGGGAGCTGTTTTTT,CASSFWARDTGELFF
TRBJ2-7,TRBV5-8,.,TRBD1,TGTGCCAGCAGCCTTACCGGGACAGGGGGTTACGAGCAGTACTTC,CASSLTGTGGYEQYF
TRBJ1-6,TRBV5-4,.,TRBD1,TGTGCCAGCAGCTTAAACCGGGACAGAAGATCACCCCTCCATTTT,CASSLNRDRRSPLHF
TRBJ1-5,TRBV28,few,.,TGTGCCAGCAGTTTAGGGGGGAATAGCAATCAGCCCCAGCATTTT,CASSLGGNSNQPQHF
TRBJ2-3,TRBV25-1,.,.,TGTGCCAGCAGTGAATGGCGGGGATCAGGCACAGATACGCAGTATTTT,CASSEWRGSGTDTQYF
TRBJ2-1,TRBV30,.,TRBD2,TGTGCCTGGAGCATCGGACTAGCGGGAGTGACTGAGCAGTTCTTC,CAWSIGLAGVTEQFF
TRBJ2-6,TRBV19,.,TRBD1,TGTGCCAGTAGTACGACAGGGACTGGGGCCAACGTCCTGACTTTC,CASSTTGTGANVLTF
TRBJ2-7,TRBV27,few,TRBD2,TGTGCCAGCAAAAGCGGGATATCCTACGAGCAGTACTTC,CASKSGISYEQYF
TRBJ1-5,TRBV19,.,.,TGTGCCAGTAATAAGGGAGGCAGCAATCAGCCCCAGCATTTT,CASNKGGSNQPQHF
TRBJ1-5,TRBV19,few,TRBD1,TGTGCCAGTAGTGGGACAGGCAATCAGCCCCAGCATTTT,CASSGTGNQPQHF
TRBJ1-4,TRBV7-2,.,.,TGTGCCAGCAGCTTAGGCCAAGGAAGTTCGGGAGGAGAAAAACTGTTTTTT,CASSLGQGSSGGEKLFF
TRBJ1-5,TRBV2,.,.,TGTGCCAGCAACAAAGAGGCGGGCACAAATCAGCCCCAGCATTTT,CASNKEAGTNQPQHF
TRBJ2-5,TRBV7-2,.,TRBD2,TGTGCCAGCAGCTTACAATCCGGACTAGCGGGAGCCGGGGAGTACTTC,CASSLQSGLAGAGEYF
TRBJ2-1,TRBV20-1,.,.,TGCAGTGCTAGGACTAGTAATGAGCAGTTCTTC,CSARTSNEQFF
TRBJ1-5,TRBV6-1,once,TRBD1,TGTGCCAGCGGGTCGGGACAGGGTAATCAGCCCCAGCATTTT,CASGSGQGNQPQHF
TRBJ1-1,TRBV12-5,few,.,TGTGCTAGTGGTTTGTTCGGGGGCACTGAAGCTTTCTTT,CASGLFGGTEAFF
TRBJ2-5,TRBV5-1,.,TRBD2,TGCGCCAGCAGGGCGGGGGACCTAGAGACCCAGTACTTC,CASRAGDLETQYF
TRBJ2-7,TRBV30,.,.,TGTGCCTGGAGTCTTCCGCGGGACCGAGTCTCCTACGAGCAGTACTTC,CAWSLPRDRVSYEQYF
TRBJ1-5,TRBV19,.,TRBD1,TGTGCCAGTAGTATTGGGGGACAGGGATATCATCAGCCCCAGCATTTT,CASSIGGQGYHQPQHF
TRBJ1-2,TRBV28,.,.,TGTGCCAGCAGTCGCCCGGGATCGAACCCTAACTATGGCTACACCTTC,CASSRPGSNPNYGYTF
TRBJ1-1,TRBV27,once,TRBD1,TGTGCCAGCAGTCACGACAGGGGGCGGATGAACACTGAAGCTTTCTTT,CASSHDRGRMNTEAFF
TRBJ2-3,TRBV19,.,TRBD2,TGTGCCAGTAGTATGCCGGGACTAGGGAGTAGGGATACGCAGTATTTT,CASSMPGLGSRDTQYF
TRBJ2-7,TRBV6-5,.,TRBD1,TGTGCCAGCAGCCAACGGGACAGATCCTACGAGCAGTACTTC,CASSQRDRSYEQYF
TRBJ1-4,TRBV5-1,.,TRBD1,TGCGCCAGCAGCGGAAAACAGGGGGCCCCTAATGAAAAACTGTTTTTT,CASSGKQGAPNEKLFF
TRBJ2-7,TRBV19,few,TRBD2,TGTGCCAGTAGGTTGACTAGCTACATGAACGAGCAGTACTTC,CASRLTSYMNEQYF
TRBJ1-2,TRBV2,.,.,TGTGCCAGCACGCATCCCGGGATTGTCTATGGCTACACCTTC,CASTHPGIVYGYTF
TRBJ2-2,TRBV18,.,.,TGTGCCAGCTCACCATTAGACGGAGGCGGCACCGGGGAGCTGTTTTTT,CASSPLDGGGTGELFF
TRBJ2-2,TRBV7-2,.,.,TGTGCCAGCAGCCTAAGACCTCAGACCGGGAGCGGGGAGCTGTTTTTT,CASSLRPQTGSGELFF
TRBJ1-2,TRBV6-1,.,.,TGTGCCAGCAGTGAAGCGGGGAGTAGCCCCCTTTATGGCTACACCTTC,CASSEAGSSPLYGYTF
TRBJ2-3,TRBV11-3,.,.,TGTGCCAGCAGCTTAGGGACTAGCACAGATACGCAGTATTTT,CASSLGTSTDTQYF
TRBJ2-1,TRBV19,.,.,TGTGCCAGTAGTATTCAGGGTTCGGTGAATGAGCAGTTCTTC,CASSIQGSVNEQFF
TRBJ1-4,TRBV28,.,.,TGTGCCAGCAACATACCACAGGCAACTAATGAAAAACTGTTTTTT,CASNIPQATNEKLFF